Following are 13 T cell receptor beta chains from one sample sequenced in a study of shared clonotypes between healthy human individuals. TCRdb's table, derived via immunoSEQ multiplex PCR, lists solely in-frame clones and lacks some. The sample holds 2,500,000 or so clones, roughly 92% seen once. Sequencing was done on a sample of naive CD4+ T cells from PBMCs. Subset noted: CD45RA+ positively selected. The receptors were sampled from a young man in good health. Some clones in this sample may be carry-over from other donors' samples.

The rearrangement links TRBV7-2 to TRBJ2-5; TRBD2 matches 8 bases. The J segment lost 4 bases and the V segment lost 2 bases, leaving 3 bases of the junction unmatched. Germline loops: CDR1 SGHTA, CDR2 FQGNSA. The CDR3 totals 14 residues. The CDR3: CASSLYSGTETQYF. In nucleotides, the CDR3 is TGTGCCAGCAGCTTATATAGCGGGACAGAGACCCAGTACTTC.

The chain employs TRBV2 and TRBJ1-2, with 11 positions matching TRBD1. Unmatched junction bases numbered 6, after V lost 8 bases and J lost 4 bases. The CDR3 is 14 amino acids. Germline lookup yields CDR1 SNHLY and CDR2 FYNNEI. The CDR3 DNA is TGTGCCAGCTCCGGACAGGGGGCATTCTATGGCTACACCTTC. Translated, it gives CASSGQGAFYGYTF.

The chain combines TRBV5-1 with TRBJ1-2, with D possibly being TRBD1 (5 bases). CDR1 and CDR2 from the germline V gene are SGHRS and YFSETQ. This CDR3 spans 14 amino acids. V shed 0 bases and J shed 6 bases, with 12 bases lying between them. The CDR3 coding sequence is TGCGCCAGCAGCTTGGTTGGCAGGGAGGATGGCTACACCTTC. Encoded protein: CASSLVGREDGYTF. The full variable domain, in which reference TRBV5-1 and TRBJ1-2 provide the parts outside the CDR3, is KAGVTQTPRYLIKTRGQQVTLSCSPISGHRSVSWYQQTPGQGLQFLFEYFSETQRNKGNFPGRFSGRQFSNSRSEMNVSTLELGDSALYLCASSLVGREDGYTFGSGTRLTVV.

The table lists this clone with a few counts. In DNA form, the CDR3 reads TGTGCCAGCAGGTGGGGACACTCGAACACTGAAGCTTTCTTT. This sequence encodes CASRWGHSNTEAFF. The chain employs TRBV2 and TRBJ1-1, with D possibly being TRBD1 (6 bases). CDR1 is SNHLY, CDR2 FYNNEI, per germline. The V gene lost 6 bases and the J gene lost 1 base, with 12 bases spanning the gap. CDR3 length equals 14 residues.

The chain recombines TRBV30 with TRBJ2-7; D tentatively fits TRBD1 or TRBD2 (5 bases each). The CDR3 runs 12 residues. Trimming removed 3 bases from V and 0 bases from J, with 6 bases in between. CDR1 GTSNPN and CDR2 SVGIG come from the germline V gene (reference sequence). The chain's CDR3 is CAWSGTSYEQYF. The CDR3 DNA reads TGTGCCTGGAGCGGGACCTCCTACGAGCAGTACTTC.

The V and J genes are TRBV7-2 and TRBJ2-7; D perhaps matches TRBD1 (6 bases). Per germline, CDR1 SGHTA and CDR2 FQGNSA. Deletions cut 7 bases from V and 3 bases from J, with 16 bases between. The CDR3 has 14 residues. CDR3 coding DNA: TGTGCCAGCAAGGGGGAGCCTTCTGGCTACGAGCAGTACTTC. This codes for CASKGEPSGYEQYF.

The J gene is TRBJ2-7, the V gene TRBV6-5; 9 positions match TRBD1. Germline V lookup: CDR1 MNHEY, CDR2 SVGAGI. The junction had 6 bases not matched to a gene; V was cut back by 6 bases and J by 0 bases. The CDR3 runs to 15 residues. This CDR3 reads CASSMTGGYSYEQYF. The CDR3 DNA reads TGTGCCAGCAGCATGACAGGGGGTTACTCCTACGAGCAGTACTTC.

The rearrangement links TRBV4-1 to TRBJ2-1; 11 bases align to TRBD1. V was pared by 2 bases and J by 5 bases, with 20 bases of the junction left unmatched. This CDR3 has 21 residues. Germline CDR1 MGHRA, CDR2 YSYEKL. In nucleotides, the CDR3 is TGCGCCAGCAGCCAACCGCTTAGGGGACAGGGGGGGACGAGGCCAAACAATGAGCAGTTCTTC. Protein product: CASSQPLRGQGGTRPNNEQFF.

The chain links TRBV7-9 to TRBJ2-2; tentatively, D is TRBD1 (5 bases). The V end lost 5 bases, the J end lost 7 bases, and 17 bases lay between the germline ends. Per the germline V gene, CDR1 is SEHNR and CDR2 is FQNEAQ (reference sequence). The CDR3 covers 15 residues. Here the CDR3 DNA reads TGTGCCAGCAGCACCTTTAACCCAGGGTTCGGGGAGCTGTTTTTT. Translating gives CASSTFNPGFGELFF.

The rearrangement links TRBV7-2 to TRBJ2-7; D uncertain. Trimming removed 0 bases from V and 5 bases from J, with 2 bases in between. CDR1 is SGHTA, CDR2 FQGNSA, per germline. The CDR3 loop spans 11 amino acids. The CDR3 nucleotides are TGTGCCAGCAGCTTAGCGGACGAGCAGTACTTC. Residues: CASSLADEQYF.

CDR3 sequence reads: CAISGGTGEETQYF. The CDR3 coding sequence is TGTGCCATCAGTGGTGGGACAGGGGAAGAGACCCAGTACTTC. The chain employs TRBV10-3 and TRBJ2-5; 10 positions match TRBD1. After removal of 4 bases from V and 3 bases from J, the junction contained 2 bases not matched to a gene. The germline CDR1 and CDR2 sequences are ENHRY and SYGVKD. This CDR3 spans 14 amino acids.

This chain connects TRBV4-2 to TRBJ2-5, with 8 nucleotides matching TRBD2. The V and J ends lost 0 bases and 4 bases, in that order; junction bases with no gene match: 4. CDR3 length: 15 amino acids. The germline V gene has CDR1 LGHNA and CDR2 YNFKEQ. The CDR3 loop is CASSQERRGAETQYF. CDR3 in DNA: TGTGCCAGCAGCCAAGAGAGGCGGGGGGCAGAGACCCAGTACTTC.

The CDR3 DNA follows: TGTGCCAGCAGTTACGGAGGCTTCAATCAGCCCCAGCATTTT. Translation gives CASSYGGFNQPQHF. This chain uses TRBV6-5 with TRBJ1-5; D not resolved. Germline V lookup: CDR1 MNHEY, CDR2 SVGAGI. Trimming cost V 2 bases and J 3 bases, with 8 bases left between them. The CDR3 totals 14 residues.